Below are 8 T cell receptor beta chains sequenced from a single sample in a study of cytomegalovirus exposure and HLA in healthy donors. PCR primers comprised 60 Vbeta and 13 Jbeta primers. Libraries were prepared by immunoSEQ multiplex PCR; TCRdb keeps only in-frame clonotypes and omits some of them. The sample lists around 110,000 clones, roughly 82% occurring once. Sequencing input: PBMCs. These receptor sequences come from a man aged 30-40 years in good health and CMV-seropositive.

The rearrangement uses TRBV25-1 and TRBJ1-1; D is perhaps TRBD1 (6 bases). The CDR3 is 15 amino acids. Trimming shortened V by 2 bases and J by 11 bases, and 21 bases separated the two germline ends. CDR1 is MGHDK and CDR2 is SYGVNS in the germline V gene. The CDR3 region is CASSEVEPRGAMAFF. For the CDR3, the DNA is TGTGCCAGCAGTGAAGTCGAACCCCGGGGGGCGATGGCTTTCTTT.

V gene TRBV6-6 combines with J gene TRBJ1-5; TRBD1 might be the D (6 bases). CDR3 length equals 14 residues. V was pared by 5 bases and J by 5 bases, with 13 bases between. Germline CDR1 MNHNY, CDR2 SVGAGI (reference sequence). DNA of the CDR3: TGTGCCAGCAGTGATCAGGGGTTCCATCAGCCCCAGCATTTT. This translates into CASSDQGFHQPQHF.

The V gene is TRBV5-4, the J gene TRBJ2-7; D is perhaps TRBD2 (5 bases). V dropped 4 bases and J dropped 4 bases, with 18 bases sitting between them. Germline V lookup: CDR1 SGHNT, CDR2 YYREEE (reference sequence). This CDR3 is 15 amino acids long. The CDR3 DNA reads TGTGCCAGCAGCCCCACCCCAGCGGAACAATACGAGCAGTACTTC. This gives the protein CASSPTPAEQYEQYF.

Here the CDR3 reads CASGFPLSSGAYGTQYF. The CDR3 coding sequence is TGTGCTAGTGGTTTCCCTCTAAGTAGCGGGGCCTACGGTACGCAGTATTTT. This rearrangement joins TRBV12-5 to TRBJ2-3, with TRBD2 matching 8 bases. This CDR3 contains 17 residues. J gave up 8 bases and V 3 bases, and 16 bases lay outside the gene matches. Germline CDR1 reads LGHNT; CDR2 reads FRNRAP.

The J gene is TRBJ2-1, the V gene TRBV9, with TRBD1 matching over 9 bases. J was trimmed by 1 base and V by 4 bases; bases with no gene match: 3. This CDR3 spans 15 amino acids. CDR1 SGDLS and CDR2 YYNGEE come from the germline V gene. The chain's CDR3 is CASSLTGGSYNEQFF. Here the CDR3 DNA reads TGTGCCAGCAGCTTGACAGGGGGTTCCTACAATGAGCAGTTCTTC.

The gene calls are TRBV6-1 and TRBJ2-7, with 7 positions matching TRBD2. CDR1 MNHNS and CDR2 SASEGT come from the germline V gene. Losses at the gene ends were 1 base for V and 0 bases for J; bases not matched to a gene: 3. The CDR3 extends over 15 amino acids. The CDR3 spells CASSEVGLSSYEQYF. The CDR3 DNA is TGTGCCAGCAGTGAAGTGGGACTAAGCTCCTACGAGCAGTACTTC.

This chain links TRBV19 with TRBJ2-2; TRBD2 agrees at 9 bases. Trimming cost V 3 bases and J 1 base; bases outside gene matches: 12. CDR1 and CDR2 from the germline V gene are LNHDA and SQIVND (reference sequence). The CDR3 sequence is 19 residues long. The CDR3 bases are TGTGCCAGTAGTATTCGGGCTAATGGACTAGCGATGAACACCGGGGAGCTGTTTTTT. Translation: CASSIRANGLAMNTGELFF.

This clone has just one count. The chain employs TRBV14 and TRBJ1-2; D not certain. Germline V gene lookup returns CDR1 SGHDN and CDR2 FVKESK. V dropped 1 base and J dropped 11 bases, with 14 bases sitting between them. The CDR3 has 13 amino acids. The CDR3 is CASSQALDTWYTF. In DNA, the CDR3 is TGTGCCAGCAGCCAAGCCCTCGACACTTGGTACACCTTC. Based on the CDR3 plus reference TRBV14 and TRBJ1-2, the full variable domain is EAGVTQFPSHSVIEKGQTVTLRCDPISGHDNLYWYRRVMGKEIKFLLHFVKESKQDESGMPNNRFLAERTGGTYSTLKVQPAELEDSGVYFCASSQALDTWYTFGSGTRLTVV.